The entry below gives a single TCR beta chain sequence along with its context. This sample was included in a study of T cells in Graves' hyperthyroidism and ophthalmopathy. The CDR3 sequence is 14 residues long. Germline V gene sequence: CDR1 MNHEY, CDR2 SVGEGT. V dropped 5 bases and J dropped 3 bases, with 14 bases sitting between them. TCR beta CDR3 regions were amplified from RNA. When the TCR CDR3 underwent first-round RT-PCR, the HTBI primer set was used. One entry per CDR3 protein results from TCRdb running MiXCR on the multiplex PCR reads. The data contain roughly 380,000 distinct CDR3 sequences, roughly an eighth of them singletons.

The receptor's source is a woman under 30 with Graves' hyperthyroidism. The chain recombines TRBV6-2 or TRBV6-3 with TRBJ2-7; D might be TRBD2 (6 bases). Sequenced: blood. This CDR3 is CASSNRESNYEQYF. The CDR3 DNA is TGTGCCAGCAGTAATCGGGAGTCCAACTACGAGCAGTACTTC.